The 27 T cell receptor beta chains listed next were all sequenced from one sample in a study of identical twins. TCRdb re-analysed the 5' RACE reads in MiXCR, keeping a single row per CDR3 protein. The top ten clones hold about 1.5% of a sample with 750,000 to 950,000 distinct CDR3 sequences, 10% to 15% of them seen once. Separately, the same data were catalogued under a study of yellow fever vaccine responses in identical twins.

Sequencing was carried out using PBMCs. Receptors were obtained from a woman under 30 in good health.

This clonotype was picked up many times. The CDR3 DNA is TGCGCCAGCAGCTTAAGACAGGGCGATGGCTACACCTTC. It translates to CASSLRQGDGYTF. The gene calls are TRBV5-1 and TRBJ1-2; 7 nucleotides agree with TRBD1. The CDR3 is 13 residues long. CDR1 SGHRS and CDR2 YFSETQ come from the germline V gene. V was pared by 2 bases and J by 6 bases, with 4 bases of the junction left unmatched.

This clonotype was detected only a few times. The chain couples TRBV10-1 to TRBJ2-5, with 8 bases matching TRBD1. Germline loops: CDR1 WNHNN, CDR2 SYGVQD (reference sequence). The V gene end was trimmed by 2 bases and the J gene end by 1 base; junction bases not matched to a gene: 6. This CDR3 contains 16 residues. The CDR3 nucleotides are TGCGCCAGCAGTGAGCCTAGGACAGGGCTCCAAGAGACCCAGTACTTC. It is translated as CASSEPRTGLQETQYF.

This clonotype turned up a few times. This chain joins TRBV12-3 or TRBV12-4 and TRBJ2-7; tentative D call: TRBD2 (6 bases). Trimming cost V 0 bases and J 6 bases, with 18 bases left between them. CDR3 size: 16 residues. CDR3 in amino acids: CASSLAGSPEGFEQYF. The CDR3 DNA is TGTGCCAGCAGTTTAGCAGGATCCCCGGAGGGATTCGAGCAGTACTTC.

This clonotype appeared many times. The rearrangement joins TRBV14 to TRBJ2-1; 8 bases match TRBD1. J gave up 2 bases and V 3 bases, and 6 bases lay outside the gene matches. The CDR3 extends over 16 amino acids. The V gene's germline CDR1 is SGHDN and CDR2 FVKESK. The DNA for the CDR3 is TGTGCCAGCAGCCAGGATGGACAGGGTGCCTACAATGAGCAGTTCTTC. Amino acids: CASSQDGQGAYNEQFF.

The CDR3 spells CATSRDPGQSTGELFF. The CDR3 region has the DNA TGTGCCACCAGCAGAGATCCCGGACAGAGCACCGGGGAGCTGTTTTTT. The chain uses TRBV15 and TRBJ2-2; D is possibly TRBD1 (6 bases). Trimming removed 0 bases from V and 4 bases from J, with 12 bases in between. The CDR3 has 16 residues. Germline values: CDR1 LNHNV, CDR2 YYDKDF (reference sequence).

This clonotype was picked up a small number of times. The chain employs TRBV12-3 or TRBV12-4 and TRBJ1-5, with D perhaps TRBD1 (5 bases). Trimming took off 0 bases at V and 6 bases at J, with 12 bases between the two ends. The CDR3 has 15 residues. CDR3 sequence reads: CASSLARKGPQPQHF. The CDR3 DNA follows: TGTGCCAGCAGTTTAGCGCGGAAGGGACCTCAGCCCCAGCATTTT.

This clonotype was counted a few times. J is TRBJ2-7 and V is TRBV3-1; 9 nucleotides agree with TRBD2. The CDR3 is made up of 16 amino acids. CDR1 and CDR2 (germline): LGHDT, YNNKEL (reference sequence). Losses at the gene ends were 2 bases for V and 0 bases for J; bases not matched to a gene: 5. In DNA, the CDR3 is TGTGCCAGCAGCCAATTGACTAGCGGACTCTCCTACGAGCAGTACTTC. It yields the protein CASSQLTSGLSYEQYF.

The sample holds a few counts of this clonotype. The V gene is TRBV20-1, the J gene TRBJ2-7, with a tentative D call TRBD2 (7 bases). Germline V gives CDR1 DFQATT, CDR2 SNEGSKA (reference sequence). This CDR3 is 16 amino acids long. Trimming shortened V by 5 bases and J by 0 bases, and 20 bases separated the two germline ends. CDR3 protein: CSAHALGGGSSYEQYF. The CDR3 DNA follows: TGCAGTGCTCACGCGCTGGGAGGGGGGAGCTCCTACGAGCAGTACTTC.

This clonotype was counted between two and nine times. The CDR3: CASSSIGSRQETQYF. CDR3 nucleotide sequence: TGCGCCAGCAGTTCCATCGGGAGCCGCCAAGAGACCCAGTACTTC. The chain is built from TRBV4-1 and TRBJ2-5; weak D call: TRBD2 (6 bases). The length of the CDR3 is 15 residues. Per the germline V gene, CDR1 is MGHRA and CDR2 is YSYEKL. V was cut by 6 bases and J by 1 base, with 15 bases left in between.

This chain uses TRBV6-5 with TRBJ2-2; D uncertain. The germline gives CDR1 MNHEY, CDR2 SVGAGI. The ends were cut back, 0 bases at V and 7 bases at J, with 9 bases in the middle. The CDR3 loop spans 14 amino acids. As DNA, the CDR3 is TGTGCCAGCAGTTACTCGTCGTCTTACGGGGAGCTGTTTTTT. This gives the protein CASSYSSSYGELFF.

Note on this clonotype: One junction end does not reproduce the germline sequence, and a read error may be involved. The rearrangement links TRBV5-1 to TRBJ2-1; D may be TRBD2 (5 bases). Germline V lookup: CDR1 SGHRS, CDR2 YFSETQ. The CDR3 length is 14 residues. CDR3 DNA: TGCGCCAACAGCTTACTGGACGGGGACAATGAGCAGTTCTTC. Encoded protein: CANSLLDGDNEQFF.

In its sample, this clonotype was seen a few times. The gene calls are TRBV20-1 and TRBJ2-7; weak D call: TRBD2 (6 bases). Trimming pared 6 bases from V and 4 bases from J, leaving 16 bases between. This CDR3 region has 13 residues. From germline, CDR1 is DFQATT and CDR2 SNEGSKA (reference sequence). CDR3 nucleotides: TGCAGTGCCGCCGGGACTCCCCTTTACGAGCAGTACTTC. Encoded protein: CSAAGTPLYEQYF.

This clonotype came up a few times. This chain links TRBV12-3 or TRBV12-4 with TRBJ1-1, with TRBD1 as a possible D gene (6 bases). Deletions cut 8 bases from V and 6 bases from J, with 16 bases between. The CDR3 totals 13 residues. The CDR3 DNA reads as TGTGCCAGCCACGCCAATGGACAGCCTGAAGCTTTCTTT. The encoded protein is CASHANGQPEAFF.

The CDR3 region is CASSLELAVQETQYF. Here the CDR3 DNA reads TGCGCCAGCAGCTTGGAGCTAGCGGTACAAGAGACCCAGTACTTC. The rearrangement joins TRBV5-1 to TRBJ2-5, with TRBD2 matching 7 bases. Trimming cost V 0 bases and J 2 bases; bases outside gene matches: 4. The germline V gene encodes CDR1 SGHRS and CDR2 YFSETQ. The CDR3 extends over 15 amino acids.

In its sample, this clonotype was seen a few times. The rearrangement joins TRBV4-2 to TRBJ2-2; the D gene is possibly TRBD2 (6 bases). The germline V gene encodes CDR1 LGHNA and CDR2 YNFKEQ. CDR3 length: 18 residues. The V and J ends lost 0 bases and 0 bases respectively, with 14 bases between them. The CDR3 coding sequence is TGTGCCAGCAGCCAAGATGGCTCGCGGGGACCGAACACCGGGGAGCTGTTTTTT. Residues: CASSQDGSRGPNTGELFF.

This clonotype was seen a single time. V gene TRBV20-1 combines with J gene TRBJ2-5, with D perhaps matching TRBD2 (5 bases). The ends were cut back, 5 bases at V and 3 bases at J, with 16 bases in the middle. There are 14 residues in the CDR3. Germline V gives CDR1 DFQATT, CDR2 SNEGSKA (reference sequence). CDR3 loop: CSACARGREETQYF. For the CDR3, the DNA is TGCAGTGCTTGCGCCCGGGGTCGAGAAGAGACCCAGTACTTC.

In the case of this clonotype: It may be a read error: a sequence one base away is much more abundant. Here the CDR3 reads CSVEVWDQETQYF. The DNA of the CDR3 is TGCAGCGTTGAAGTCTGGGACCAAGAGACCCAGTACTTC. The J gene is TRBJ2-5, the V gene TRBV29-1; D not resolved. Trimming stripped 1 base from V and 0 bases from J, with 6 bases between. Germline V lookup: CDR1 SQVTM, CDR2 ANQGSEA. CDR3 length: 13 amino acids.

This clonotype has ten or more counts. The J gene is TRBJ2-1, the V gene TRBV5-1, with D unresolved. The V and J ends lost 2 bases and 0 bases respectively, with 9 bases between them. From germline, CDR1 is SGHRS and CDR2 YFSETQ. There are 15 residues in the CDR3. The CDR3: CASSFGRNSYNEQFF. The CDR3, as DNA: TGCGCCAGCAGCTTTGGGCGGAACTCCTACAATGAGCAGTTCTTC.

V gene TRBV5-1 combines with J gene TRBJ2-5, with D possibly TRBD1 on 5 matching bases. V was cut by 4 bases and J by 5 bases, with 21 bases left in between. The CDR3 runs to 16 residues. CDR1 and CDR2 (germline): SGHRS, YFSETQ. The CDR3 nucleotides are TGCGCCAGCAGCCTGGTCCGGACACTAAATCAGGAGACCCAGTACTTC. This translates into CASSLVRTLNQETQYF.

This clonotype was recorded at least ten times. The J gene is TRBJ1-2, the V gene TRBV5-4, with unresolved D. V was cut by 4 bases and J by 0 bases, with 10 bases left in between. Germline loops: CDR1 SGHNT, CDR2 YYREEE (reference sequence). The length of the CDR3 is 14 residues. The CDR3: CASSPGGTNYGYTF. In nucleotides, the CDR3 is TGTGCCAGCAGCCCCGGAGGCACTAACTATGGCTACACCTTC.

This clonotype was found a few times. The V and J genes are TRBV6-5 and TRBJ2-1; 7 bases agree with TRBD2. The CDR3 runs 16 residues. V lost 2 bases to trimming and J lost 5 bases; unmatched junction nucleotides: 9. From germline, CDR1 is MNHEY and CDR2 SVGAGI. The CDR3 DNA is TGTGCCAGCAGTTACACGAGCGGGGTGGGAAACAATGAGCAGTTCTTC. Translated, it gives CASSYTSGVGNNEQFF.

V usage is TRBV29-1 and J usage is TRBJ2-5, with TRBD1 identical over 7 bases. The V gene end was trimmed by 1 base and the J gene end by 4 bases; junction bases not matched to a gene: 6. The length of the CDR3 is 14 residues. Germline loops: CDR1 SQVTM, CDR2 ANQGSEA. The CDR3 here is CSVEGGDRIETQYF. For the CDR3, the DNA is TGCAGCGTTGAAGGAGGGGACAGAATAGAGACCCAGTACTTC.

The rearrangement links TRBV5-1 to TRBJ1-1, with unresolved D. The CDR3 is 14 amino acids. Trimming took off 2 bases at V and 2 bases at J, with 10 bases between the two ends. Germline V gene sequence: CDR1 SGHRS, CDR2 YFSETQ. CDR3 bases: TGCGCCAGCAGCTTCCTGGACCTCAACACTGAAGCTTTCTTT. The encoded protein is CASSFLDLNTEAFF. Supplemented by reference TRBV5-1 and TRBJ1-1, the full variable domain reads KAGVTQTPRYLIKTRGQQVTLSCSPISGHRSVSWYQQTPGQGLQFLFEYFSETQRNKGNFPGRFSGRQFSNSRSEMNVSTLELGDSALYLCASSFLDLNTEAFFGQGTRLTVV.

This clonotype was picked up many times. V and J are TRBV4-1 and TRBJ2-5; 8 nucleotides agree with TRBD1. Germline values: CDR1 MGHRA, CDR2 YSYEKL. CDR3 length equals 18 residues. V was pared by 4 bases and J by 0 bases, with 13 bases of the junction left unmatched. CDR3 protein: CASSRPPPGQDHQETQYF. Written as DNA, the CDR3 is TGCGCCAGCAGCCGCCCTCCTCCGGGACAGGACCACCAAGAGACCCAGTACTTC.

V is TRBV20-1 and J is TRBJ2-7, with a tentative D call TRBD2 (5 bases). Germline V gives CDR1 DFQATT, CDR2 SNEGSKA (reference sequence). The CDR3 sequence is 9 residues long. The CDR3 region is CSPGSGQYV. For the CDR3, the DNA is TGCAGCCCGGGGAGTGGGCAGTACGTC.

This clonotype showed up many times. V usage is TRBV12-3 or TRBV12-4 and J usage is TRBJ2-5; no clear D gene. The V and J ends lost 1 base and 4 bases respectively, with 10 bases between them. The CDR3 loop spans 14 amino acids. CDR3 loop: CASSLGQDLETQYF. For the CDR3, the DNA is TGTGCCAGCAGTTTAGGCCAGGATCTAGAGACCCAGTACTTC.

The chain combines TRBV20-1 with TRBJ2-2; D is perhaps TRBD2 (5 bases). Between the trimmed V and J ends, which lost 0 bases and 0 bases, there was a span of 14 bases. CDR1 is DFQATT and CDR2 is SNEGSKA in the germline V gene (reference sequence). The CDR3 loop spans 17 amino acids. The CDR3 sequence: CSARDTASRANTGELFF. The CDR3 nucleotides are TGCAGTGCTAGAGATACCGCTAGCCGGGCGAACACCGGGGAGCTGTTTTTT.